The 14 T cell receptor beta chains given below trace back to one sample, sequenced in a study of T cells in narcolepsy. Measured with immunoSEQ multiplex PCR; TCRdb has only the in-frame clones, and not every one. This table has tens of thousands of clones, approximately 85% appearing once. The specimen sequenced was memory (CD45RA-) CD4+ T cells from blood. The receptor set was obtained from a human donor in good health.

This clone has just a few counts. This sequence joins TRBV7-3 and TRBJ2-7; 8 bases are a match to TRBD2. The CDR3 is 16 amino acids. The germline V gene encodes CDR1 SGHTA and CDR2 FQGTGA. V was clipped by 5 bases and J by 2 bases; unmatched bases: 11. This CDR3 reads CASSPSGGLVPYEQYF. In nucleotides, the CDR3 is TGTGCCAGCAGCCCAAGTGGGGGACTAGTACCCTACGAGCAGTACTTC.

CDR3 coding DNA: TGTGCCAGCAGTACGGGACTAGCGGGACGATCTGAGACCCAGTACTTC. Protein sequence: CASSTGLAGRSETQYF. The chain is built from TRBV2 and TRBJ2-5; 13 bases agree with TRBD2. V lost 5 bases to trimming and J lost 5 bases; unmatched junction nucleotides: 8. This CDR3 has 16 residues. CDR1 and CDR2 from the germline V gene are SNHLY and FYNNEI.

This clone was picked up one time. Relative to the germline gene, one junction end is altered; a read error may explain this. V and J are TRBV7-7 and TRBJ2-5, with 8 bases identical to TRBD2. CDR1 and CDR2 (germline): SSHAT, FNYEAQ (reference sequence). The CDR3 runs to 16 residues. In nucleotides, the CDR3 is TGTGCTAGCAGCTTAGGTAGTAGCGGGGCCCAAGAGACCCAGTACTTC. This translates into CASSLGSSGAQETQYF.

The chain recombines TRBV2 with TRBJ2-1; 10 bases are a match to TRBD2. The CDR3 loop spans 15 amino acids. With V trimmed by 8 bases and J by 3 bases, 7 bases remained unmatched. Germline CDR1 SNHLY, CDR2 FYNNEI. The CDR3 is CASARLAGNYNEQFF. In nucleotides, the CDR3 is TGTGCCAGCGCCCGACTAGCGGGCAACTACAATGAGCAGTTCTTC. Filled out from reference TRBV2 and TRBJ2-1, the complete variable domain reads EPEVTQTPSHQVTQMGQEVILRCVPISNHLYFYWYRQILGQKVEFLVSFYNNEISEKSEIFDDQFSVERPDGSNFTLKIRSTKLEDSAMYFCASARLAGNYNEQFFGPGTRLTVL.

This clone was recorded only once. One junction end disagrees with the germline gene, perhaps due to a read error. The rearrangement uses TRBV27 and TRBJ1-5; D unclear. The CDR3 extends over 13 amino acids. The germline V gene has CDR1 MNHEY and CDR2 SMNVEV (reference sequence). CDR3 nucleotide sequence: TGCCTAGGCAGACTTGGCAGCAATCAGCCCCAGCATTTT. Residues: CLGRLGSNQPQHF.

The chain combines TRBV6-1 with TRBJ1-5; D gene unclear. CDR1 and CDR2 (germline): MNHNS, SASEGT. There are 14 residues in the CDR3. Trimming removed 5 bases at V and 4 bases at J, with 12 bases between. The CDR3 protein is CASSRSDTNQPQHF. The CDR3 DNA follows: TGTGCCAGCAGTCGGAGCGACACGAATCAGCCCCAGCATTTT.

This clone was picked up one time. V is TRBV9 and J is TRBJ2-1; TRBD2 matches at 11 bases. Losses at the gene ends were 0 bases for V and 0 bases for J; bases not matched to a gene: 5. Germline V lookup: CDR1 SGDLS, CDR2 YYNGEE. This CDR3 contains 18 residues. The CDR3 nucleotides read TGTGCCAGCAGCGTAGAGGTTCTAGCGGGGGGCTCCTACAATGAGCAGTTCTTC. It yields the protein CASSVEVLAGGSYNEQFF. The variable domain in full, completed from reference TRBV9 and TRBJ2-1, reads DSGVTQTPKHLITATGQRVTLRCSPRSGDLSVYWYQQSLDQGLQFLIQYYNGEERAKGNILERFSAQQFPDLHSELNLSSLELGDSALYFCASSVEVLAGGSYNEQFFGPGTRLTVL.

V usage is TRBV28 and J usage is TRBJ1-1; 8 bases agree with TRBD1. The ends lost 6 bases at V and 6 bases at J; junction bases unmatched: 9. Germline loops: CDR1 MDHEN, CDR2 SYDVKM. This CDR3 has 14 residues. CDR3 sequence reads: CASRPGQGPSEAFF. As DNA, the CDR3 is TGTGCCAGCAGACCAGGACAGGGACCCTCTGAAGCTTTCTTT.

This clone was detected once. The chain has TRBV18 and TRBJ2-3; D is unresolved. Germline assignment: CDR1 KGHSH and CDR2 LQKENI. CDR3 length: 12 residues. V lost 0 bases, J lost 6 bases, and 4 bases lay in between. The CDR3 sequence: CASSPPGDTQYF. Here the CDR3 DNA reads TGTGCCAGCTCACCACCGGGGGATACGCAGTATTTT.

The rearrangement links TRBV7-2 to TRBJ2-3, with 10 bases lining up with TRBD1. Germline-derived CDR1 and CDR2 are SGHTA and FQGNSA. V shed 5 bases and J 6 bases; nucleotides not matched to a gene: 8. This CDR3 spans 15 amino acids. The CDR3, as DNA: TGTGCCAGCAGCCCCGACAGGGGGCGTATGGATACGCAGTATTTT. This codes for CASSPDRGRMDTQYF.

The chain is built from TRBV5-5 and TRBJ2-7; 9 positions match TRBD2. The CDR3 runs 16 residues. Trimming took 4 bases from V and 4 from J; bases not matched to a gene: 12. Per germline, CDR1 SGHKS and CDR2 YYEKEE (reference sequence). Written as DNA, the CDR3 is TGTGCCAGCAGCCCAGATGCCGGGACTAGCTCTTACGAGCAGTACTTC. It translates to CASSPDAGTSSYEQYF.

The CDR3 sequence: CSVERGGTGNTIYF. The CDR3 nucleotides read TGCAGCGTTGAACGTGGGGGGACTGGAAACACCATATATTTT. This chain links TRBV29-1 with TRBJ1-3; the D gene is possibly TRBD1 (5 bases). The CDR3 is 14 amino acids. CDR1 and CDR2 (germline): SQVTM, ANQGSEA. V gave up 2 bases and J gave up 2 bases, with 10 bases separating them.

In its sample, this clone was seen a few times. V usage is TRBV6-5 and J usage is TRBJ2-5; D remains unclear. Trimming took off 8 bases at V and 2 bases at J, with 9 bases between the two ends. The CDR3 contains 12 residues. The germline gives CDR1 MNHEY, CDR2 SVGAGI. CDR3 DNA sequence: TGTGCCAGCGGCTTCGGGCAAGAGACCCAGTACTTC. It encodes CASGFGQETQYF.

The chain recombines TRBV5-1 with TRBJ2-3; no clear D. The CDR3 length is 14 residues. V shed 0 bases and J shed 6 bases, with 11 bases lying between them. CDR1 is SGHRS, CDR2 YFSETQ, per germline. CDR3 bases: TGCGCCAGCAGCTTGGTCTCCCGAGGTGATACGCAGTATTTT. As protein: CASSLVSRGDTQYF.